A single T cell receptor (beta chain) is shown here with its context. Its antigen is undetermined. These data originate in a study of CD8+ T cells in alopecia areata. Whole-study context: Tofacitinib therapy took 6 to 18 months; 6 months off drug came after. Whole-study findings and limits: Scalp sample sequencing also detects resident alphabeta T cells of normal skin.

Sequencing relied on a cDNA template that was reverse transcribed from extracted RNA. The table came from immunoSEQ multiplex PCR; TCRdb's copy has only in-frame clones and leaves some out. The top ten hold under 0.5% of the sample, which has about 200,000 clones, 50% to 60% seen once. Lesional scalp punch biopsies and peripheral blood came from alopecia areata patients. J was trimmed by 3 bases and V by 6 bases; bases with no gene match: 9. CDR1 is MNHNS, CDR2 SASEGT, per germline. This CDR3 region has 15 residues. The sample consisted of CD4+ T cells sorted from blood, taken at week 0. The source of this sequence is a human donor with alopecia areata. The rearrangement links TRBV6-1 to TRBJ2-7, with 9 bases matching TRBD2. The CDR3 DNA is TGTGCCAGCAGACTAGATAGCGGGAGAGTCTACGAGCAGTACTTC. Its translation is CASRLDSGRVYEQYF.